These T cell receptor beta chains were read from a single sample in a study of T cells in Graves' hyperthyroidism and ophthalmopathy. TCRdb called the multiplex PCR reads again in MiXCR, with one record for every CDR3 protein. The sample holds 450,000 to 700,000 distinct CDR3 sequences, about 43% seen once. The sequencing input was peripheral blood or thyroid tissue (not recorded which). Receptors originate from an adult woman with Graves' disease, either hyperthyroidism or ophthalmopathy (not recorded which). Each CDR3 is given with its conserved first and last residue. Fields, in order: CDR3 protein, CDR3 DNA, clone size, D gene, CDR3 length, J gene, V gene. The D gene is left open where the match is weak. Size tells how often a clone was seen (once, few, many) or the class of an expanded clone, and some rows leave it out.

CASSFGRVNTEAFF TGTGCCAGCAGCTTCGGAAGGGTGAACACTGAAGCTTTCTTT once . 14 TRBJ1-1 TRBV5-6
CSARKEDGRGTNEKLFF TGCAGTGCTAGAAAGGAGGATGGGAGGGGTACTAATGAAAAACTGTTTTTT many . 17 TRBJ1-4 TRBV20-1
CASSPQVGSSGETQYF TGTGCCAGCAGCCCGCAGGTCGGGAGCTCGGGGGAGACCCAGTACTTC many . 16 TRBJ2-5 TRBV5-6
CASSFYLGGTEAFF TGTGCCAGCAGCTTTTATCTTGGGGGCACTGAAGCTTTCTTT few . 14 TRBJ1-1 TRBV11-2
CASREHGANVLTF TGTGCCAGCCGGGAACATGGGGCCAACGTCCTGACTTTC many . 13 TRBJ2-6 TRBV11-2
CSVETSGVRGEYEQYF TGCAGCGTTGAAACTAGCGGGGTCCGCGGGGAATACGAGCAGTACTTC many TRBD2 16 TRBJ2-7 TRBV29-1
CASSLAVLGEQYF TGTGCCAGCAGCTTAGCTGTCTTAGGCGAGCAGTACTTC . . 13 TRBJ2-7 TRBV7-2
CASSLPGQYF TGTGCCAGCAGCTTACCAGGACAGTACTTC few . 10 TRBJ2-7 TRBV11-1
CASSNLQGAGQPQHF TGTGCCAGTAGTAACCTTCAGGGGGCTGGACAGCCCCAGCATTTT . TRBD1 15 TRBJ1-5 TRBV19
CSALGQGVDGYTF TGCAGTGCCCTAGGACAGGGGGTCGATGGCTACACCTTC . TRBD1 13 TRBJ1-2 TRBV20-1
CSAIRDRNYGYTF TGCAGTGCGATCCGGGACCGAAACTATGGCTACACCTTC many . 13 TRBJ1-2 TRBV20-1
CAISESIELAGELFF TGTGCCATCAGTGAGTCGATTGAGCTGGCCGGGGAGCTGTTTTTT . . 15 TRBJ2-2 TRBV10-3
CASSLAGREEKLFF TGTGCCAGCAGCTTGGCAGGGAGAGAGGAAAAACTGTTTTTT . . 14 TRBJ1-4 TRBV7-9
CASSQGPQLAGEETQYF TGCGCCAGCAGCCAAGGCCCCCAACTAGCGGGAGAAGAGACCCAGTACTTC . TRBD2 17 TRBJ2-5 TRBV5-1
CAWRTWGGETQYF TGTGCCTGGAGGACCTGGGGGGGGGAGACCCAGTACTTC . TRBD2 13 TRBJ2-5 TRBV30
CAISEMAGPGNTIYF TGTGCCATCAGTGAGATGGCAGGGCCTGGAAACACCATATATTTT many . 15 TRBJ1-3 TRBV10-3
CASIDGSGETQYF TGTGCCAGCATCGATGGGTCTGGGGAGACCCAGTACTTC many . 13 TRBJ2-5 TRBV6-5
CASSSNPGNEQF TGCGCCAGCAGCTCGAATCCCGGGAATGAGCAGTTT . . 12 TRBJ1-1 TRBV5-1
CSALSGTIGETQYF TGCAGTGCCCTAAGCGGGACTATCGGTGAGACCCAGTACTTC many TRBD2 14 TRBJ2-5 TRBV20-1
CAWSGLAGEEQYF TGTGCCTGGAGTGGACTAGCGGGAGAGGAGCAGTACTTC . TRBD2 13 TRBJ2-7 TRBV19
CASSGTSRYEQYF TGCGCCAGCAGCGGGACTAGTCGCTACGAGCAGTACTTC many TRBD2 13 TRBJ2-7 TRBV5-1
CASVRAFEAFF TGTGCCAGCGTTCGGGCATTCGAAGCTTTCTTT many . 11 TRBJ1-1 TRBV6-1
CAISAERRGDPGELFF TGTGCCATCAGTGCTGAACGCCGAGGTGATCCCGGGGAGCTGTTTTTT . . 16 TRBJ2-2 TRBV10-3
CSVGDPDDGYTF TGCAGCGTCGGTGACCCCGACGATGGCTACACCTTC . . 12 TRBJ1-2 TRBV29-1
CASSRRQNTEAFF TGTGCCAGCAGCCGACGACAGAACACTGAAGCTTTCTTT . . 13 TRBJ1-1 TRBV7-8
CSARIFGTLNTEAFF TGCAGTGCTAGGATCTTCGGGACACTGAACACTGAAGCTTTCTTT few . 15 TRBJ1-1 TRBV20-1
CASSASRGGTEAFF TGTGCCAGCAGTGCCTCAAGGGGTGGGACTGAAGCTTTCTTT . . 14 TRBJ1-1 TRBV25-1
CATSRDSRPQHF TGTGCCACCAGCAGAGACAGTCGGCCCCAGCATTTT many . 12 TRBJ1-5 TRBV15
CASSETSGPNTGELFF TGCGCCAGCAGCGAAACTAGCGGCCCGAACACCGGGGAGCTGTTTTTT many TRBD2 16 TRBJ2-2 TRBV5-1
CASSASGTGGSSGANVLTF TGTGCCAGCAGCGCTAGCGGGACAGGGGGCAGCTCTGGGGCCAACGTCCTGACTTTC . TRBD1 19 TRBJ2-6 TRBV7-3
CASSLETGRDQPQHF TGTGCCAGCAGCTTAGAGACAGGACGAGATCAGCCCCAGCATTTT many . 15 TRBJ1-5 TRBV7-8
CSARVTGQETEAFF TGCAGTGCTAGAGTGACAGGGCAAGAAACTGAAGCTTTCTTT few TRBD1 14 TRBJ1-1 TRBV20-1
CSARGLGSGANVLTF TGCAGTGCTAGGGGGTTAGGCTCAGGGGCCAACGTCCTGACTTTC once . 15 TRBJ2-6 TRBV20-1
CAWNLGGSGETQYF TGTGCCTGGAACCTCGGGGGGAGCGGAGAGACCCAGTACTTC many TRBD2 14 TRBJ2-5 TRBV30
CASSRQGYEQYF TGTGCCAGCAGCAGACAGGGCTACGAGCAGTACTTC many TRBD1 12 TRBJ2-7 TRBV7-2
CAITSLSNTEAFF TGTGCCATCACCAGCCTCAGTAACACTGAAGCTTTCTTT many . 13 TRBJ1-1 TRBV10-3
CASSRLGQGGYEQYF TGTGCCAGCAGCCGCCTCGGACAGGGTGGTTACGAGCAGTACTTC few TRBD1 15 TRBJ2-7 TRBV7-9
CASSLGTAGGGNQPQHF TGTGCCAGCAGTTTAGGTACGGCAGGGGGCGGCAATCAGCCCCAGCATTTT few TRBD1 17 TRBJ1-5 TRBV2
CASSSHVPSGGNTIYF TGTGCCAGCAGTTCCCATGTTCCTTCGGGAGGAAACACCATATATTTT many . 16 TRBJ1-3 TRBV6-5
CAISGGTGGNQPQHF TGTGCCATCAGTGGTGGGACAGGGGGCAATCAGCCCCAGCATTTT . TRBD1 15 TRBJ1-5 TRBV10-3
CASRESGTGNGYTF TGCGCCAGCAGGGAGTCCGGGACAGGGAATGGCTACACCTTC many TRBD1 14 TRBJ1-2 TRBV5-1
CASSPRGWRESSYEQYF TGTGCCAGCAGCCCCAGGGGGTGGCGGGAGAGCTCCTACGAGCAGTACTTC many . 17 TRBJ2-7 TRBV13
CATSDSRSGGDTEAFF TGTGCCACCAGTGATTCGCGGTCTGGCGGGGATACTGAAGCTTTCTTT many . 16 TRBJ1-1 TRBV24-1
CASSRDRVGVNTEAFF TGTGCCAGCAGCCGGGACAGGGTTGGTGTGAACACTGAAGCTTTCTTT . TRBD1 16 TRBJ1-1 TRBV2
CASKGSLNSPLHF TGTGCCAGCAAGGGATCACTAAATTCACCCCTCCACTTT many . 13 TRBJ1-6 TRBV7-8
CASRRTAATYNSPLHF TGTGCCAGCCGCAGGACAGCGGCAACCTATAATTCACCCCTCCACTTT many . 16 TRBJ1-6 TRBV6-2/TRBV6-3
CASSFEHQPQHF TGTGCCAGCAGCTTTGAACATCAGCCCCAGCATTTT many . 12 TRBJ1-5 TRBV5-6
CASSPRQGAYSQPQHF TGTGCCAGCAGTCCACGACAGGGGGCATACAGTCAGCCCCAGCATTTT many TRBD1 16 TRBJ1-5 TRBV28
CASSRQGATNTIYF TGTGCCAGCAGTCGACAGGGGGCCACGAACACCATATATTTT . TRBD1 14 TRBJ1-3 TRBV11-1
CASTSGGMRQETQYF TGTGCCAGCACCTCAGGGGGGATGCGGCAAGAGACCCAGTACTTC . . 15 TRBJ2-5 TRBV6-1
CASSWGQGAVSPLHF TGTGCCAGCAGCTGGGGACAGGGGGCTGTGTCACCCCTCCACTTT . TRBD1 15 TRBJ1-6 TRBV9
CASSLIGADSQETQYF TGTGCCAGCAGCCTGATCGGGGCGGACAGCCAAGAGACCCAGTACTTC . . 16 TRBJ2-5 TRBV11-1
CASRTRLASNEQFF TGCGCCAGCCGCACACGACTAGCTAGTAATGAGCAGTTCTTC few TRBD2 14 TRBJ2-1 TRBV5-1